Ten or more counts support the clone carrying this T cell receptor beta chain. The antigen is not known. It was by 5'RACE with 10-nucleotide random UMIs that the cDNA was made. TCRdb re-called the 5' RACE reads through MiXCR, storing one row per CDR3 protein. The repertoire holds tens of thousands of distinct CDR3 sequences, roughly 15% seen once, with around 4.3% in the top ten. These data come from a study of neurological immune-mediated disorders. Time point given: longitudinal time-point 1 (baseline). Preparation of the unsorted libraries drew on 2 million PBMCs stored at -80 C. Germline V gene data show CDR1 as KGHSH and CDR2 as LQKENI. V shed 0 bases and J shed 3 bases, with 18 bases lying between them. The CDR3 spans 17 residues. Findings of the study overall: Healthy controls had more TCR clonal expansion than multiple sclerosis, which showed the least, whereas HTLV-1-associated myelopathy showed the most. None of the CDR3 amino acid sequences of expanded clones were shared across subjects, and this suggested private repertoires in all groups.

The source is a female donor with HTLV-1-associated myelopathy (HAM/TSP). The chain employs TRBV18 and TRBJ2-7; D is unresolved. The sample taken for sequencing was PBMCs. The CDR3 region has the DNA TGTGCCAGCTCACCACCAGGGTCAAACAGAGAATACTACGAGCAGTACTTC. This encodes CASSPPGSNREYYEQYF.